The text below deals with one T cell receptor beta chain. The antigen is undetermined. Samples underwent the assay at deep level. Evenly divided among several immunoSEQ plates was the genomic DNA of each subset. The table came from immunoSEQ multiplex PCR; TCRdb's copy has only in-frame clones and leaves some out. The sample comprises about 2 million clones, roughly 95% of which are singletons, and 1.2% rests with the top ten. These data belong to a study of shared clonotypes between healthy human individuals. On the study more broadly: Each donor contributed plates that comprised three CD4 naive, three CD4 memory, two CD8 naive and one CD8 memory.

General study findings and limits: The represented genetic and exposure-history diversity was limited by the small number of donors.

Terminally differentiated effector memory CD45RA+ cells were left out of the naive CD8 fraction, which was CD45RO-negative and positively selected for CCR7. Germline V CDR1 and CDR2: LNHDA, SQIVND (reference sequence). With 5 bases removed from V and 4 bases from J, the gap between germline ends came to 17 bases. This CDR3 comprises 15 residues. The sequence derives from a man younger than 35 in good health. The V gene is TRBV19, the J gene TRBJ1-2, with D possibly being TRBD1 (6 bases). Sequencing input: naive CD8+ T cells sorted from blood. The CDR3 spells CASSYIYRDSYGYTF. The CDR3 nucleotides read TGTGCCAGTAGTTATATCTACAGGGACTCCTATGGCTACACCTTC.